This T cell receptor beta chain emerged from a study of Ad26.COV2.S vaccination and SARS-CoV-2 variants. Across the whole study: Enrolled in COV1001, the donor was in the Ad26.COV2.S trial arm, which received the vaccine.

Treatment indicated: about 20 received Ad26.COV2.S at low or high dose, single or two shots; several received placebo; per-sample allocation not given. It was on day 63 after the first vaccine or placebo injection that samples were taken. Boston provided a donor who was an adult aged 18-55 years. This table comes from immunoSEQ multiplex PCR, and its TCRdb copy is limited to in-frame clones, with some not included. The sample includes around 300,000 clones, 88% seen only once; the top ten take 5.5% to 7%. Per germline, CDR1 LGHNA and CDR2 YSLEER. This CDR3 contains 16 residues. Deletions cut 0 bases from V and 0 bases from J, with 6 bases between.

The sequence came from a person aged 18-60 years who received the Ad26.COV2.S COVID-19 vaccine or a placebo. The sequencing here drew on peripheral blood, taken in a trial of Ad26.COV2.S vaccine versus placebo. This rearrangement joins TRBV4-3 to TRBJ2-6; D uncertain. The CDR3 region is CASSQDGSSGANVLTF. CDR3 in DNA: TGCGCCAGCAGCCAAGATGGGTCCTCTGGGGCCAACGTCCTGACTTTC.